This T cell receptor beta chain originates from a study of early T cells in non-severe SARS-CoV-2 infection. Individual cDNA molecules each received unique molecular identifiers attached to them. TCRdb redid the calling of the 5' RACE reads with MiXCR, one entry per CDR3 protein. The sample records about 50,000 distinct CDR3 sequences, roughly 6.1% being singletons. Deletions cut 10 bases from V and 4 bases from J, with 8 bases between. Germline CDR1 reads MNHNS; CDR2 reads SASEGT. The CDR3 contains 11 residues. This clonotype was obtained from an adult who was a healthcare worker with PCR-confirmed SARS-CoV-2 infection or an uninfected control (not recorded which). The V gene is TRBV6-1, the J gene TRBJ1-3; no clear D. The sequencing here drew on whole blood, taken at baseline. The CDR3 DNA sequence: TGTGCCACCCTCTACGGAAACACCATATATTTT. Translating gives CATLYGNTIYF.